The source of this T cell receptor (beta chain) is a study of blood T cell repertoires in COVID-19. Study details: The analysed material was cDNA or gDNA that came from T cells, B-cell-depleted T cells, or PBMCs.

This CDR3 spans 14 amino acids. Trimming took off 7 bases at V and 1 base at J, with 15 bases between the two ends. Germline V gene lookup returns CDR1 SQVTM and CDR2 ANQGSEA. Some clones are missing from TCRdb's copy, which holds only in-frame ones; the method was immunoSEQ multiplex PCR. Of about 200,000 clones in the sample, 80% to 90% are singletons; the top ten hold more than 8%. The receptor comes from a woman aged 50 to 60 with acute or convalescent COVID-19. The chain joins TRBV29-1 to TRBJ2-3; no firm D call. Material for sequencing was peripheral blood. The chain's CDR3 is CSDESRLGTDTQYF. The CDR3 DNA reads as TGCAGCGATGAGTCCAGATTGGGCACAGATACGCAGTATTTT.